This T cell receptor (beta chain) was observed in a study of shared clonotypes between healthy human individuals (dated by TCRdb to about 2020). Describing the broader study: A few men and a couple of women, aged 18 to 49 years, made up the cohort. Different laboratories and diverse techniques were used to prepare libraries and sequence TCR repertoires, to increase sequencing depth and limit assay-specific biases. Per donor, leukapheresis produced somewhere between about 0.9 and 9 billion PBMCs. Blood TCR repertoires of a handful of healthy adults were deeply sequenced to estimate repertoire size and the extent of clonotype sharing between individuals. Per donor, three plates each were used for CD4 naive and CD4 memory, two for CD8 naive, and one for CD8 memory.

Healthy HIV-negative adults with no recently reported acute infections or vaccinations were included as donors. Every donor was a Caucasian adult residing in Nashville, Tennessee, USA. CD4+ T cells were enriched by magnetic negative selection; naive cells were then positively selected on CD45RA, and the negative fraction formed the memory subset. After blood collection by leukapheresis, PBMCs were isolated using Ficoll-Histopaque density gradient centrifugation and then cryopreserved in the vapor phase of liquid nitrogen. Analytical flow cytometry was used to check the purity and quantity of each magnetically sorted T cell population. Each sorted fraction had its genomic DNA isolated and then quantified by UV absorbance on a Nanodrop 2000c. TCR CDR3 regions were amplified from genomic DNA by multiplex PCR using the deep immunoSEQ assay. Extracted genomic DNA from each cell subset was distributed evenly across all wells of several immunoSEQ 96-well plates, and each plate was treated as a replicate. For sorted subsets, 200 ng of genomic DNA, equivalent to 30,000 or so T cell genomes, went into each replicate PCR. The purified libraries were quantified using a Qubit 3.0 fluorometer, sized with a Bioanalyzer 2100, and then quantified again using the KAPA Library Quantification kit. Every immunoSEQ 96-well plate was sequenced on a dedicated single-read 150-cycle Illumina NextSeq 550 flow cell. In the authors' own workflow: Because only junctional sequences without quality scores were contained in the immunoSEQ output, filtering matching that applied to full-length reads could not be performed. To assign V/J genes and CDR3, sequences were annotated against IMGT germline references using PyIR, a Python wrapper for IgBLAST v1.9. Any read was removed if the V/J assignment was weak (E-value above 1e-6), the CDR3 was missing, or the read contained stop codons, out-of-frame junctions, or ambiguous translated residues. V3J clonotypes were defined as sequences sharing an identical inferred V gene, J gene, and CDR3 amino acid sequence. Percentage overlap between repertoires was computed as shared unique clonotypes divided by the size of the smaller repertoire. Repertoire richness was assessed with RTK rarefaction, the Chao1 estimator, and Recon v2.1 estimates of unobserved clonotypes. Generation probabilities for all TCRbeta clonotypes obtained by the gDNA method from a handful of donors were computed using OLGA. TCRdb's version of the immuneACCESS table is confined to in-frame rearrangements and falls short of the full clone set. An unresolved V gene accounts for under half of the shortfall where checked; the remainder is of unknown origin. The DNA was the basis for D and trimming; V, J and clone size are from that table. This sample lists about 1.5 million clones; 95% to 99% were detected once. About 0.4% of the sample belongs to the ten largest clones.

The CDR1 and CDR2 encoded by the germline V gene (reference sequence) are SEHNR and FQNEAQ. V is shortened by 5 bases, J by 0 bases, and the region joining them spans 5 bases. The CDR3, cysteine through phenylalanine, is 12 amino acids long. Just the 36-base CDR3 DNA is kept, in frame starting at base 1. Points the paper makes about the study in general: Incomplete sequencing was indicated by rarefaction of sorted-subset datasets, despite the large sequencing depth. Compared with non-shared clonotypes, clonotypes shared by all four sorted-subset donors had higher generation probabilities. The small number of donors limited the genetic and exposure-history diversity represented. Only blood was sampled, and tissue TCR repertoires likely differ from those in blood. Estimated clonotype richness was generally larger for naive than for memory subsets. When several donors were compared, the shared fraction of clonotypes was about 5.5% for naive CD4, 3% to 4% for naive CD8, 2.3% for memory CD4, and about 0.36% for memory CD8. Based on pairwise subsampling, the degree of clonotype sharing among donors was expected to be affected by sequencing depth.

As concerns this clone: Its antigen has not been determined. Per-base qualities were not stored, and no clone one base away is much larger. Other DNA sequences in this sample translate to the same CDR3.

This clonotype was obtained from a man aged 25 to 40 in good health. Sequences were obtained from naive CD4+ T cells sorted from blood. The cell subset or site label here, explained by the study, means: CD45RA+ positively selected. The V and J segments used are TRBV7-9 and TRBJ2-7; the D gene cannot be resolved reliably. Here is the DNA: TGTGCCAGCAGCCGGAGCTCCTACGAGCAGTACTTC. Protein translation: CASSRSSYEQYF.